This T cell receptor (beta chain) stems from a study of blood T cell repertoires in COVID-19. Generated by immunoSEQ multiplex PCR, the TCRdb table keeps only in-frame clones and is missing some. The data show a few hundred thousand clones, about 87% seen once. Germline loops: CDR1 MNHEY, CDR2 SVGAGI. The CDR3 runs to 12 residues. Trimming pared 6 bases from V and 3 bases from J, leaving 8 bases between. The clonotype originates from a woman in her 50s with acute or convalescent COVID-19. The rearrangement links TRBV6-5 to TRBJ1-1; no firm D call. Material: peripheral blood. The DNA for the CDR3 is TGTGCCAGCAGCCTCGGGTACACTGAAGCTTTCTTT. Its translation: CASSLGYTEAFF.